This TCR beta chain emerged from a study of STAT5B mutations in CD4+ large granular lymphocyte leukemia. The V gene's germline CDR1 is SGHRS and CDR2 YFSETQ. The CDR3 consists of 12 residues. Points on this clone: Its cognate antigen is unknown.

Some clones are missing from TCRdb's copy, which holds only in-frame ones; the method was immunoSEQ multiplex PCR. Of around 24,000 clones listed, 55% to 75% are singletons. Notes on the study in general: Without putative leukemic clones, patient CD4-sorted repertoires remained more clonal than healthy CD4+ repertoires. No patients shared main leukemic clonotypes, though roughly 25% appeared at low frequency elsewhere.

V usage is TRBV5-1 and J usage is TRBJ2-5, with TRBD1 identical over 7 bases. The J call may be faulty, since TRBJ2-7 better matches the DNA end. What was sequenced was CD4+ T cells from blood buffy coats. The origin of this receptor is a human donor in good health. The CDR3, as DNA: TGCGCCAGCAGCTTGGAGGGGGCCGAGCAGTACTTC. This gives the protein CASSLEGAEQYF.